The 16 T cell receptor beta chains below come from one sample, sequenced in a study of shared clonotypes between healthy human individuals. Terminally differentiated effector memory CD45RA+ cells were excluded by CCR7 positive selection of CD45RO-negative cells. Method: immunoSEQ multiplex PCR; TCRdb's copy keeps in-frame clones and lacks some. This table holds millions of clones, 85% to 95% found once. Sequenced material: naive CD8+ T cells sorted from blood. The receptors were sampled from a man aged 18-30 years in good health.

CDR3 nucleotides: TGTGCCAGCAGTTTGATGACACTGGAGACCCAGTACTTC. Its protein product is CASSLMTLETQYF. The rearrangement joins TRBV28 to TRBJ2-5; D gene uncertain. V lost 3 bases and J lost 5, with 10 bases in between. CDR1 MDHEN and CDR2 SYDVKM come from the germline V gene. The CDR3 covers 13 residues.

The chain uses TRBV4-2 and TRBJ2-7; TRBD2 is a possible D gene (6 bases). The germline gives CDR1 LGHNA, CDR2 YNFKEQ. Trimming removed 0 bases at V and 2 bases at J, with 11 bases between. This CDR3 is built from 15 residues. The CDR3 DNA follows: TGTGCCAGCAGCCAAGAAGGCGGGGACCCCTACGAGCAGTACTTC. Translating it yields CASSQEGGDPYEQYF.

In the case of this clone: This sample also contains other DNA sequences that code for the same CDR3. The chain joins TRBV7-9 to TRBJ2-7; D is ambiguous. Germline assignment: CDR1 SEHNR and CDR2 FQNEAQ (reference sequence). The V gene lost 3 bases and the J gene lost 2 bases, with 8 bases spanning the gap. The CDR3 runs 13 residues. CDR3 DNA: TGTGCCAGCAGCTTCGGACCGACCTACGAGCAGTACTTC. This sequence encodes CASSFGPTYEQYF. The full variable domain, rest sourced from reference TRBV7-9 and TRBJ2-7, is DTGVSQNPRHKITKRGQNVTFRCDPISEHNRLYWYRQTLGQGPEFLTYFQNEAQLEKSRLLSDRFSAERPKGSFSTLEIQRTEQGDSAMYLCASSFGPTYEQYFGPGTRLTVT.

V and J are TRBV5-1 and TRBJ2-5, with 10 positions matching TRBD1. V gave up 4 bases and J gave up 5 bases; unmatched junction bases: 8. Germline CDR1 and CDR2: SGHRS and YFSETQ. CDR3 length equals 15 residues. The CDR3 here is CASSAAGTGDETQYF. The CDR3 DNA sequence: TGCGCCAGCAGCGCCGCCGGGACAGGGGATGAGACCCAGTACTTC.

The V call is TRBV10-3, the J call TRBJ1-1, with D maybe TRBD1 (5 bases). The CDR3 has 16 residues. Germline V lookup: CDR1 ENHRY, CDR2 SYGVKD. The ends were cut back, 0 bases at V and 4 bases at J, with 15 bases in the middle. This chain's CDR3 is CAISESMSGGGTEAFF. DNA for the CDR3: TGTGCCATCAGTGAGTCGATGAGTGGCGGGGGCACTGAAGCTTTCTTT.

J is TRBJ1-3 and V is TRBV5-5; D is possibly TRBD1 (6 bases). Germline V gene data show CDR1 as SGHKS and CDR2 as YYEKEE (reference sequence). V dropped 2 bases and J dropped 5 bases, with 17 bases sitting between them. This CDR3 has 16 residues. Here the CDR3 reads CASSFSSGEERNTIYF. The CDR3, as DNA: TGTGCCAGCAGCTTCAGTTCAGGGGAGGAGAGAAACACCATATATTTT.

This chain joins TRBV11-2 and TRBJ1-2; D is unclear. Germline lookup yields CDR1 SGHAT and CDR2 FQNNGV. V gave up 6 bases and J gave up 8 bases, with 13 bases separating them. The CDR3 has 12 residues. The CDR3 bases are TGTGCCAGCAGTTCCCGGAGGGCGGGCTACACCTTC. This codes for CASSSRRAGYTF.

The chain employs TRBV7-2 and TRBJ2-2; D is unresolved. Trimming took off 1 base at V and 9 bases at J, with 3 bases between the two ends. The CDR3 consists of 11 residues. Per germline, CDR1 SGHTA and CDR2 FQGNSA. CDR3 DNA sequence: TGTGCCAGCAGCTTAGGTTGGGAGCTGTTTTTT. As protein: CASSLGWELFF.

This clone appeared once. This same CDR3 is encoded by further DNA sequences in the sample. This chain connects TRBV10-3 to TRBJ2-7, with D possibly TRBD2 on 5 matching bases. V was clipped by 6 bases and J by 3 bases, with 6 bases between them. CDR3 size: 11 residues. Looked up from germline, CDR1 is ENHRY and CDR2 is SYGVKD. This CDR3 reads CAISSGYEQYF. CDR3 nucleotide sequence: TGTGCCATCAGCAGCGGCTACGAGCAGTACTTC.

The rearrangement uses TRBV6-5 and TRBJ2-2, with 7 bases aligning to TRBD2. This CDR3 spans 15 amino acids. Germline V gene data show CDR1 as MNHEY and CDR2 as SVGAGI. With V trimmed by 6 bases and J by 1 base, 5 bases remained unmatched. CDR3 nucleotide sequence: TGTGCCAGCAGAGATAGCGGGTTGAACACCGGGGAGCTGTTTTTT. It is translated as CASRDSGLNTGELFF.

The rearrangement links TRBV2 to TRBJ2-6; 7 positions match TRBD1. The trim removed 6 bases at V and 7 bases at J, leaving 9 bases unmatched. The germline V gene has CDR1 SNHLY and CDR2 FYNNEI. CDR3 length equals 15 residues. The CDR3 is CASSDTTGLANVLTF. The CDR3 DNA is TGTGCCAGCAGCGACACGACAGGGTTAGCCAACGTCCTGACTTTC.

With respect to this clone: Additional DNA sequences in this sample encode the identical CDR3. The V gene is TRBV6-5, the J gene TRBJ2-7; D is possibly TRBD1 (5 bases). The CDR3 has 13 amino acids. Germline CDR1 and CDR2: MNHEY and SVGAGI. V shed 6 bases and J shed 0 bases, with 9 bases lying between them. The CDR3 region is CASSPDSSYEQYF. The DNA of the CDR3 is TGTGCCAGCAGCCCTGACAGCTCCTACGAGCAGTACTTC.

V and J are TRBV2 and TRBJ2-7; a possible D gene is TRBD1 (6 bases). The CDR3 runs 15 residues. Germline-derived CDR1 and CDR2 are SNHLY and FYNNEI. V lost 3 bases to trimming and J lost 2 bases, with 14 bases between them. In DNA, the CDR3 is TGTGCCAGCAGTGACAGGGGACAAAAAGCCTACGAGCAGTACTTC. Translation: CASSDRGQKAYEQYF. The full variable domain, completed using reference TRBV2 and TRBJ2-7, is EPEVTQTPSHQVTQMGQEVILRCVPISNHLYFYWYRQILGQKVEFLVSFYNNEISEKSEIFDDQFSVERPDGSNFTLKIRSTKLEDSAMYFCASSDRGQKAYEQYFGPGTRLTVT.

This clone was picked up one time. The rearrangement uses TRBV5-4 and TRBJ2-5, with D tentatively TRBD1 or TRBD2 (5 bases each). The CDR3 is made up of 14 amino acids. V was shortened by 4 bases and J by 1 base, with 11 bases between the two germline ends. Germline V gene sequence: CDR1 SGHNT, CDR2 YYREEE (reference sequence). CDR3 coding DNA: TGTGCCAGCAGCGCTACCGGGACCCAAGAGACCCAGTACTTC. Its protein product is CASSATGTQETQYF.

CDR3 in amino acids: CAWSREQGYQPQHF. CDR3 bases: TGTGCCTGGAGTAGGGAACAGGGATATCAGCCCCAGCATTTT. The gene calls are TRBV30 and TRBJ1-5; maybe TRBD1 (6 bases). V lost 2 bases and J lost 5, with 13 bases in between. The length of the CDR3 is 14 residues. Per germline, CDR1 GTSNPN and CDR2 SVGIG (reference sequence).

The rearrangement joins TRBV5-4 to TRBJ2-7; D might be TRBD2 (5 bases). With 2 bases removed from V and 3 bases from J, the gap between germline ends came to 15 bases. This CDR3 has 15 amino acids. Germline values: CDR1 SGHNT, CDR2 YYREEE (reference sequence). CDR3 region: CASSFGEPLVYEQYF. The CDR3 nucleotides read TGTGCCAGCAGCTTCGGGGAGCCCCTGGTCTACGAGCAGTACTTC.